The entry below gives a single TCR beta chain sequence along with its context. Its antigen is currently unknown. This entry comes from a study of T cells in Graves' hyperthyroidism and ophthalmopathy. General observations from the study: Ophthalmopathy was told apart from stable hyperthyroidism by a 13 V-J model.

CDR3 length: 15 amino acids. Between the trimmed V and J ends, which lost 7 bases and 0 bases, there was a span of 10 bases. Germline CDR1 reads SGHAT; CDR2 reads FQNNGV. It was RNA transcripts that yielded the amplified TCR beta CDR3 regions. TCR CDR3 regions were first amplified by RT-PCR with HTBI primers. TCRdb independently ran MiXCR on the multiplex PCR reads; one entry per CDR3 protein. Here the sample spans 700,000 to 850,000 distinct CDR3 sequences, about 35% being singletons. Calling Graves' hyperthyroidism stable meant ophthalmopathy did not progress within 18 months. Pregnant or lactating patients were excluded, as were those with uncontrolled infection or other autoimmune disease.

Sample: blood. The V gene is TRBV11-2, the J gene TRBJ1-6; D is ambiguous. This sequence was found in a woman in her 40s with Graves' hyperthyroidism. CDR3 in amino acids: CASTHSGSYNSPLHF. Here the CDR3 DNA reads TGTGCCAGCACCCATTCGGGCTCCTATAATTCACCCCTCCACTTT.